The 3 T cell receptor beta chains reported below all come from one sample, sequenced in a study of T cell responses to AZD1222 COVID-19 vaccine. Data came from immunoSEQ multiplex PCR; TCRdb stores just in-frame clones and leaves some out. The sample shows tens of thousands of clones, 88% of them seen only once. The sample in question was peripheral blood, obtained 28 days after the second dose of the MenACWY control vaccine. The source is an adult who received the MenACWY meningococcal vaccine as a control.

The J gene is TRBJ2-1, the V gene TRBV7-2; 9 nucleotides match TRBD2. Germline trimming cut 2 bases from V and 5 bases from J; bases unmatched to any gene: 4. Germline V CDR1 and CDR2: SGHTA, FQGNSA. The CDR3 runs 15 residues. In DNA, the CDR3 is TGTGCCAGCAGCTTAACGCGGGGGGGCCACAATGAGCAGTTCTTC. Its protein product is CASSLTRGGHNEQFF. The complete variable domain, with remaining parts taken from reference TRBV7-2 and TRBJ2-1, reads GAGVSQSPSNKVTEKGKDVELRCDPISGHTALYWYRQSLGQGLEFLIYFQGNSAPDKSGLPSDRFSAERTGGSVSTLTIQRTQQEDSAVYLCASSLTRGGHNEQFFGPGTRLTVL.

The genes are TRBV6-1 and TRBJ1-1; D is possibly TRBD1 (5 bases). The CDR3 sequence is 13 residues long. From germline, CDR1 is MNHNS and CDR2 SASEGT. Trimming removed 2 bases at V and 5 bases at J, with 9 bases between. The CDR3 reads CASSEQGGTEAFF. CDR3 coding DNA: TGTGCCAGCAGTGAACAGGGAGGAACTGAAGCTTTCTTT.

The V gene is TRBV7-6, the J gene TRBJ1-1; D remains ambiguous. The CDR3 totals 13 residues. Trimming took off 1 base at V and 0 bases at J, with 3 bases between the two ends. CDR1 and CDR2 (germline): SGHVS, FNYEAQ. The chain's CDR3 is CASSLDLNTEAFF. CDR3 nucleotide sequence: TGTGCCAGCAGCTTAGACTTGAACACTGAAGCTTTCTTT.